The rows below give T cell receptor beta chains drawn from one sample of a study of T-cell memory formation after mild COVID-19. TCRdb passed the 5' RACE reads through MiXCR, listing each CDR3 protein once. The sample yields hundreds of thousands of distinct CDR3 sequences, about 15% seen once. The specimen was PBMCs or a T cell subset sorted from them (not recorded which). These receptors all stem from a man younger than 30 who had mild COVID-19 (a few samples of this study predate the infection). Cell type and time point are not known. CDR3s include the opening cysteine and the closing phenylalanine or tryptophan. A D gene is named only where the DNA matches it firmly. Clone size is shown for a subset of rows, as once, few, many or a class of expanded clone.

abundance,d_gene,v_gene,j_gene,CDR3aa,CDR3nt
-,-,TRBV6-2/TRBV6-3,TRBJ1-1,CASSYSGWGSFF,TGTGCCAGCAGTTACTCGGGCTGGGGCTCTTTCTTT
few,-,TRBV4-3,TRBJ1-4,CASSQLGVEKLFF,TGCGCCAGCAGCCAGCTAGGGGTAGAAAAACTGTTTTTT
-,TRBD1,TRBV5-1,TRBJ2-1,CASRAGTGISGEQFF,TGCGCCAGCAGGGCCGGGACAGGGATTAGTGGTGAGCAGTTCTTC
few,-,TRBV27,TRBJ1-2,CASSITSGSNYGYTF,TGTGCCAGCAGTATCACTTCCGGGAGTAACTATGGCTACACCTTC
-,-,TRBV7-2,TRBJ1-2,CASSPSAGPLYGYTF,TGTGCCAGCAGCCCCTCGGCGGGTCCCCTCTATGGCTACACCTTC
-,-,TRBV7-9,TRBJ2-3,CASSWAPEDTQYF,TGTGCCAGCAGCTGGGCTCCCGAAGATACGCAGTATTTT
few,-,TRBV12-3/TRBV12-4,TRBJ1-5,CASSLEFNQPQHF,TGTGCCAGCAGTTTAGAGTTCAATCAGCCCCAGCATTTT
-,-,TRBV6-5,TRBJ1-2,CAIKGAGGNYGYTF,TGTGCCATCAAAGGGGCAGGAGGTAACTATGGCTACACCTTC
few,TRBD2,TRBV20-1,TRBJ2-5,CSARDPSGGAGETQYF,TGCAGTGCTAGGGACCCTAGCGGGGGGGCGGGTGAGACCCAGTACTTC
-,TRBD1,TRBV24-1,TRBJ1-1,CATTDRANTEAFF,TGTGCCACCACGGACAGGGCGAACACTGAAGCTTTCTTT
-,TRBD2,TRBV4-2,TRBJ2-3,CASSPGLAEDTQYF,TGTGCCAGCAGCCCCGGACTAGCGGAAGATACGCAGTATTTT
few,TRBD2,TRBV5-1,TRBJ2-1,CASSPRLAGGQSEQFF,TGCGCCAGCAGCCCCCGGCTAGCGGGGGGGCAAAGTGAGCAGTTCTTC
-,-,TRBV20-1,TRBJ2-1,CSAKYNEQFF,TGCAGTGCCAAATACAATGAGCAGTTCTTC
-,-,TRBV4-3,TRBJ1-4,CASSQEWDRENEKLFF,TGCGCCAGCAGCCAAGAGTGGGATAGGGAGAATGAAAAACTGTTTTTT
few,-,TRBV5-5,TRBJ1-1,CASSLRPHGGTEAFF,TGTGCCAGCAGCTTACGACCACACGGGGGGACTGAAGCTTTCTTT
-,TRBD1,TRBV6-2/TRBV6-3,TRBJ2-4,CASSPVIRDRENIQYF,TGTGCCAGCAGCCCCGTGATCCGGGACAGGGAAAACATTCAGTACTTC
-,-,TRBV12-3/TRBV12-4,TRBJ2-1,CASSPWRLAREQFF,TGTGCCAGCAGTCCCTGGAGGCTAGCGCGGGAGCAGTTCTTC
few,-,TRBV18,TRBJ1-6,CASSREGADNSPLHF,TGTGCCAGCTCAAGGGAGGGAGCGGATAATTCACCCCTCCACTTT
-,-,TRBV6-2/TRBV6-3,TRBJ1-5,CANFGGQPQHF,TGTGCCAACTTCGGGGGCCAGCCCCAGCATTTT
few,TRBD2,TRBV6-2/TRBV6-3,TRBJ2-7,CASTRLAGGYEQYF,TGTGCCAGCACCAGACTAGCGGGTGGCTACGAGCAGTACTTC
-,-,TRBV29-1,TRBJ2-3,CSVETGTDTQYF,TGCAGCGTTGAAACAGGCACAGATACGCAGTATTTT
-,TRBD1,TRBV25-1,TRBJ2-4,CASSEYERQDRASIQYF,TGTGCCAGCAGTGAATATGAGCGTCAGGACAGGGCGAGCATTCAGTACTTC
-,TRBD1,TRBV7-9,TRBJ1-5,CASSPIDRANQPQHF,TGTGCCAGCAGCCCCATCGACAGGGCCAATCAGCCCCAGCATTTT
-,TRBD2,TRBV2,TRBJ2-3,CASIPQRGATDTQYF,TGTGCCAGCATCCCCCAGCGGGGGGCCACAGATACGCAGTATTTT
-,-,TRBV7-9,TRBJ1-1,CASSLQQENTEAFF,TGTGCCAGCAGCTTACAGCAGGAGAACACTGAAGCTTTCTTT
few,-,TRBV20-1,TRBJ2-1,CSASGGAPYNEQFF,TGCAGTGCTAGCGGGGGTGCCCCCTACAATGAGCAGTTCTTC
many,TRBD2,TRBV5-4,TRBJ2-3,CASKNSGVDTQYF,TGTGCCAGCAAGAATAGCGGGGTGGATACGCAGTATTTT
-,-,TRBV6-2/TRBV6-3,TRBJ1-1,CASRLTPGTEAFF,TGTGCCAGCAGGCTCACCCCAGGCACTGAAGCTTTCTTT
few,TRBD1,TRBV29-1,TRBJ1-1,CSVQQGPRSTEAFF,TGCAGCGTACAACAGGGGCCAAGGAGCACTGAAGCTTTCTTT
-,-,TRBV27,TRBJ2-2,CASRIRGGATTGELFF,TGTGCCAGCAGAATAAGGGGGGGGGCGACCACCGGGGAGCTGTTTTTT
-,-,TRBV6-1,TRBJ1-1,CASSDWEAMNTEAFF,TGTGCCAGCAGTGACTGGGAGGCGATGAACACTGAAGCTTTCTTT
few,TRBD1,TRBV6-5,TRBJ1-2,CASSWGDRETF,TGTGCCAGCAGTTGGGGGGACAGGGAAACCTTC
few,-,TRBV5-1,TRBJ1-2,CASTTDSGTWTPGYTF,TGCGCCAGCACTACAGACTCCGGGACTTGGACCCCTGGCTACACCTTC
-,TRBD1,TRBV12-3/TRBV12-4,TRBJ2-1,CASSLGQGFEQFF,TGTGCCAGCAGTTTGGGACAGGGGTTTGAGCAGTTCTTC
-,-,TRBV4-3,TRBJ1-2,CASSQSVAGGYGYTF,TGCGCCAGCAGCCAATCCGTCGCAGGAGGCTATGGCTACACCTTC
few,TRBD1,TRBV28,TRBJ1-5,CASRTGTGGVRGNQPQHF,TGTGCCAGCAGGACCGGGACAGGGGGCGTTAGGGGCAATCAGCCCCAGCATTTT
once,-,TRBV6-1,TRBJ1-5,CASTSTGNSNQPQHF,TGTGCCAGCACCTCTACAGGAAATAGCAATCAGCCCCAGCATTTT
-,-,TRBV28,TRBJ1-1,CASSLMGARGTEAFF,TGTGCCAGCAGTTTAATGGGGGCGCGTGGCACTGAAGCTTTCTTT
few,-,TRBV7-9,TRBJ2-1,CASSLMASGGTNNEQFF,TGTGCCAGCAGCTTAATGGCGAGTGGGGGCACAAACAATGAGCAGTTCTTC
few,-,TRBV27,TRBJ1-2,CASSFQPVYGYTF,TGTGCCAGCAGTTTCCAGCCCGTCTATGGCTACACCTTC
-,TRBD2,TRBV28,TRBJ2-2,CASKTSGAGTGELFF,TGTGCCAGCAAAACGAGCGGGGCGGGCACCGGGGAGCTGTTTTTT
-,TRBD2,TRBV30,TRBJ2-5,CAWSDTGGRGETQYF,TGTGCCTGGAGTGATACGGGGGGGCGCGGGGAGACCCAGTACTTC
-,-,TRBV4-2,TRBJ2-2,CASSQDLRDTGELFF,TGTGCCAGCAGCCAAGATCTTAGGGATACCGGGGAGCTGTTTTTT
-,-,TRBV5-1,TRBJ2-7,CASSGTLDEQYF,TGCGCCAGCAGTGGGACTCTGGACGAGCAGTACTTC
-,-,TRBV12-3/TRBV12-4,TRBJ2-5,CASGGGLETQYF,TGTGCCAGCGGGGGGGGCTTGGAGACCCAGTACTTC
-,-,TRBV29-1,TRBJ2-3,CSVDPPTAPLGTQYF,TGCAGCGTTGACCCCCCCACAGCTCCTCTCGGTACGCAGTATTTT
-,TRBD2,TRBV27,TRBJ2-7,CASSSSGEFEQYF,TGTGCCAGCAGTTCCAGCGGGGAATTCGAGCAGTACTTC
few,-,TRBV4-1,TRBJ2-1,CASSHADNEQFF,TGCGCCAGCAGCCATGCAGACAATGAGCAGTTCTTC
-,-,TRBV12-3/TRBV12-4,TRBJ2-2,CASSLATITGELFF,TGTGCCAGCAGTTTAGCCACAATCACCGGGGAGCTGTTTTTT
few,-,TRBV9,TRBJ2-2,CASSVGRRNTGELFF,TGTGCCAGCAGCGTCGGACGGCGGAACACCGGGGAGCTGTTTTTT
few,-,TRBV6-5,TRBJ1-6,CASSYSDSRDSPLHF,TGTGCCAGCAGTTACTCTGACAGCCGTGATTCACCCCTCCACTTT
-,-,TRBV4-2,TRBJ1-3,CASSQIDVSSGNTIYF,TGTGCCAGCAGCCAGATCGACGTAAGCTCTGGAAACACCATATATTTT
few,TRBD2,TRBV2,TRBJ2-1,CASSATSGGINEQFF,TGTGCCAGCAGTGCGACTAGCGGGGGAATAAATGAGCAGTTCTTC
few,-,TRBV6-5,TRBJ1-3,CASSLQRGAGNTIYF,TGTGCCAGCAGTCTACAAAGGGGTGCTGGAAACACCATATATTTT
few,-,TRBV20-1,TRBJ1-2,CSTPETGYYGYTF,TGCAGTACCCCGGAAACAGGGTACTATGGCTACACCTTC